A single sample gave rise to the 30 T cell receptor beta chains below, sequenced in a study of cytotoxic CD8 clonotypes in ibrutinib-treated CLL (dated by TCRdb to about 2021). The library relied on the immunoSEQ multiplex PCR assay. Held by TCRdb, this immuneACCESS table contains in-frame sequences only and omits some clones. Under half of the omission traces to an unresolved V gene where checked; the cause of the rest is unknown. The sample records just over 200,000 clones, 75% to 85% of which are singletons. The ten largest clones add up to roughly 11% of the sample. Per the publication, the time point label means: about a year on ibrutinib. This sample comprised PBMCs, obtained after 12 months of ibrutinib treatment. These receptors were taken from a human donor with chronic lymphocytic leukemia.

V gene TRBV5-6 combines with J gene TRBJ2-7; a possible D gene is TRBD1 (6 bases). The CDR3 runs to 15 residues. The V gene's germline CDR1 is SGHDT and CDR2 YYEEEE. The V gene lost 7 bases and the J gene lost 2 bases, with 19 bases spanning the gap. In nucleotides, the CDR3 is TGTGCCAGCGGCCTCGGGACACCCCTACCCTACGAGCAGTACTTC. Its protein product is CASGLGTPLPYEQYF.

The chain combines TRBV4-1 with TRBJ2-7; TRBD2 matches at 8 bases. The length of the CDR3 is 16 residues. The junction had 7 bases not matched to a gene; V was cut back by 1 base and J by 2 bases. CDR1 and CDR2 from the germline V gene are MGHRA and YSYEKL. The CDR3 nucleotides are TGCGCCAGCAGCCAAGCTCTAACTAGCGGTCCCTACGAGCAGTACTTC. Encoded protein: CASSQALTSGPYEQYF.

The table lists this clone with a few counts. The chain recombines TRBV10-3 with TRBJ1-5; possibly TRBD1 for D (6 bases). Per germline, CDR1 ENHRY and CDR2 SYGVKD. The CDR3 is 16 amino acids. The V end was cut by 4 bases, the J end by 9 bases, with 22 bases between. For the CDR3, the DNA is TGTGCCATCAGTGGGGGTCAGGGGTCACAATCAGGGCCCCAGCATTTT. Translation gives CAISGGQGSQSGPQHF.

This clone was seen a handful of times. The J gene is TRBJ1-2, the V gene TRBV7-9, with D uncertain. Per the germline V gene, CDR1 is SEHNR and CDR2 is FQNEAQ (reference sequence). CDR3 length equals 11 residues. The ends were cut back, 6 bases at V and 1 base at J, with 3 bases in the middle. The CDR3 sequence is CASRRNYGYTF. In DNA form, the CDR3 reads TGTGCCAGCAGACGTAACTATGGCTACACCTTC.

The J gene is TRBJ2-7, the V gene TRBV5-6, with D possibly matching TRBD1 (5 bases). Germline values: CDR1 SGHDT, CDR2 YYEEEE. The CDR3 totals 13 residues. V lost 4 bases, J lost 3 bases, and 11 bases lay in between. This CDR3 reads CASSTFTGYEQYF. As DNA, the CDR3 is TGTGCCAGCAGCACTTTTACAGGCTACGAGCAGTACTTC. Looking up the rest from reference TRBV5-6 and TRBJ2-7 gives the full variable domain: DAGVTQSPTHLIKTRGQQVTLRCSPKSGHDTVSWYQQALGQGPQFIFQYYEEEERQRGNFPDRFSGHQFPNYSSELNVNALLLGDSALYLCASSTFTGYEQYFGPGTRLTVT.

The J gene is TRBJ2-3, the V gene TRBV19; D call uncertain. CDR1 is LNHDA and CDR2 is SQIVND in the germline V gene (reference sequence). V dropped 5 bases and J dropped 2 bases, with 23 bases sitting between them. The CDR3 has 18 residues. The chain's CDR3 is CASSVNPASTSSTDTQYF. The CDR3 DNA is TGTGCCAGTAGTGTCAACCCCGCCTCGACGAGTTCCACAGATACGCAGTATTTT.

The rearrangement joins TRBV15 to TRBJ2-7; D may be TRBD1 (6 bases). Trimming took off 5 bases at V and 0 bases at J, with 14 bases between the two ends. The CDR3 consists of 15 residues. CDR1 is LNHNV and CDR2 is YYDKDF in the germline V gene (reference sequence). CDR3 nucleotides: TGTGCCACCAGCGGTGGGCAGGGGTTCTCCTACGAGCAGTACTTC. Translation: CATSGGQGFSYEQYF.

This chain links TRBV5-1 with TRBJ2-3; TRBD1 matches 8 bases. The germline V gene encodes CDR1 SGHRS and CDR2 YFSETQ. V lost 4 bases to trimming and J lost 2 bases; unmatched junction nucleotides: 9. The CDR3 is 16 amino acids. The CDR3, as DNA: TGCGCCAGCAGCCTTCAGACAGGGGAGGCCACAGATACGCAGTATTTT. This encodes CASSLQTGEATDTQYF.

V is TRBV27 and J is TRBJ2-5; TRBD2 matches 7 bases. This CDR3 contains 15 residues. With V trimmed by 4 bases and J by 1 base, 6 bases remained unmatched. CDR1 and CDR2 from the germline V gene are MNHEY and SMNVEV (reference sequence). The CDR3: CASSWGGVTQETQYF. The CDR3 DNA is TGTGCCAGCAGTTGGGGGGGGGTAACCCAAGAGACCCAGTACTTC.

The CDR3 region has the DNA TGTGCCAGCAGCTTATCGCGGGACATCCACTCTGGAAACACCATATATTTT. Encoded protein: CASSLSRDIHSGNTIYF. The chain is built from TRBV7-2 and TRBJ1-3, with D possibly matching TRBD1 (6 bases). The V gene's germline CDR1 is SGHTA and CDR2 FQGNSA. CDR3 length: 17 residues. V dropped 2 bases and J dropped 0 bases, with 14 bases sitting between them. The entire variable domain, with the rest obtained from reference TRBV7-2 and TRBJ1-3, is as follows: GAGVSQSPSNKVTEKGKDVELRCDPISGHTALYWYRQSLGQGLEFLIYFQGNSAPDKSGLPSDRFSAERTGGSVSTLTIQRTQQEDSAVYLCASSLSRDIHSGNTIYFGEGSWLTVV.

A word on this clone: A much larger clone lies a single base off, so this may be a read error. The V and J genes are TRBV7-3 and TRBJ2-5, with TRBD2 identical over 9 bases. Germline CDR1 SGHTA, CDR2 FQGTGA. The CDR3 extends over 14 amino acids. V shed 5 bases, J shed 1 base, and the junction held 2 bases outside the gene matches. The CDR3 sequence: CASSQTSGQETQYF. The CDR3 DNA follows: TGTGCCAGCAGCCAGACTAGCGGCCAAGAGACCCAGTACTTC.

The CDR3 DNA sequence: TGTGCCAGCAGTTACTCGACTAGCGGGAATGAGCAGTTCTTC. The encoded protein is CASSYSTSGNEQFF. The chain uses TRBV6-6 and TRBJ2-1; the match to TRBD2 covers 10 bases. In germline, CDR1 is MNHNY, CDR2 SVGAGI (reference sequence). With 0 bases clipped from V and 7 bases from J, the junction kept 0 bases outside the gene matches. The CDR3 has 14 residues.

The V and J genes are TRBV5-1 and TRBJ2-6; tentatively, D is TRBD1 (5 bases). Per the germline V gene, CDR1 is SGHRS and CDR2 is YFSETQ. V was cut by 0 bases and J by 0 bases, with 10 bases left in between. The CDR3 totals 17 residues. The CDR3 here is CASSLGTQSSGANVLTF. In nucleotides, the CDR3 is TGCGCCAGCAGCTTGGGGACACAGAGCTCTGGGGCCAACGTCCTGACTTTC.

The sample holds a few counts of this clone. This chain uses TRBV19 with TRBJ2-1; maybe TRBD2 (5 bases). Germline V CDR1 and CDR2: LNHDA, SQIVND (reference sequence). Trimming shortened V by 4 bases and J by 2 bases, and 9 bases separated the two germline ends. This CDR3 comprises 14 residues. DNA of the CDR3: TGTGCCAGTAGTAGGGCTAGCCCCTACAATGAGCAGTTCTTC. Translation gives CASSRASPYNEQFF. Variable domain in full (rest from reference TRBV19 and TRBJ2-1): DGGITQSPKYLFRKEGQNVTLSCEQNLNHDAMYWYRQDPGQGLRLIYYSQIVNDFQKGDIAEGYSVSREKKESFPLTVTSAQKNPTAFYLCASSRASPYNEQFFGPGTRLTVL.

V is TRBV18 and J is TRBJ1-5, with TRBD1 matching 8 bases. There are 18 residues in the CDR3. V lost 6 bases, J lost 4 bases, and 17 bases stayed unmatched. Per the germline V gene, CDR1 is KGHSH and CDR2 is LQKENI. CDR3: CASSAGTGLGLGNQPQHF. CDR3 sequence (DNA): TGTGCCAGCTCCGCCGGGACAGGTCTGGGGTTGGGAAATCAGCCCCAGCATTTT. Full variable domain (outside the CDR3, taken from reference TRBV18 and TRBJ1-5): NAGVMQNPRHLVRRRGQEARLRCSPMKGHSHVYWYRQLPEEGLKFMVYLQKENIIDESGMPKERFSAEFPKEGPSILRIQQVVRGDSAAYFCASSAGTGLGLGNQPQHFGDGTRLSIL.

The CDR3 nucleotides read TGTGCCAGCAGTGTGATCCGAGGTGGCGAGCAGTACTTC. Residues: CASSVIRGGEQYF. V and J are TRBV6-1 and TRBJ2-7; D is ambiguous. The CDR3 spans 13 residues. Germline loops: CDR1 MNHNS, CDR2 SASEGT. Between the trimmed V and J ends, which lost 4 bases and 6 bases, there was a span of 13 bases.

The CDR3 is CASSPDGTGLSGELFF. The CDR3 DNA is TGTGCCAGCAGCCCGGACGGGACAGGGTTGAGCGGGGAGCTGTTTTTT. This chain links TRBV5-6 with TRBJ2-2, with 9 nucleotides matching TRBD1. V gave up 4 bases and J gave up 7 bases; unmatched junction bases: 11. CDR1 and CDR2 (germline): SGHDT, YYEEEE. The length of the CDR3 is 16 residues.

The chain links TRBV5-1 to TRBJ2-5; the match to TRBD2 covers 12 bases. The V and J ends lost 3 bases and 0 bases, in that order; junction bases with no gene match: 6. Germline-derived CDR1 and CDR2 are SGHRS and YFSETQ. This CDR3 comprises 17 residues. CDR3 sequence: CASSSGTSGFNQETQYF. The CDR3 DNA reads as TGCGCCAGCAGCTCCGGGACTAGCGGGTTTAACCAAGAGACCCAGTACTTC.

V and J are TRBV9 and TRBJ2-1; unclear D gene. The CDR3 consists of 14 residues. Trimming cost V 0 bases and J 1 base, with 5 bases left between them. The V gene's germline CDR1 is SGDLS and CDR2 YYNGEE. CDR3 in amino acids: CASSVGWSYNEQFF. CDR3 DNA: TGTGCCAGCAGCGTAGGTTGGTCCTACAATGAGCAGTTCTTC.

The chain uses TRBV15 and TRBJ2-7; 8 positions match TRBD1. This CDR3 has 15 amino acids. Unmatched junction bases numbered 6, after V lost 3 bases and J lost 2 bases. In germline, CDR1 is LNHNV, CDR2 YYDKDF (reference sequence). The CDR3 loop reads CATSSRTGWTYEQYF. CDR3 coding DNA: TGTGCCACCAGCAGCCGGACAGGGTGGACCTACGAGCAGTACTTC.

This rearrangement joins TRBV6-1 to TRBJ2-2; maybe TRBD1 (6 bases). This CDR3 is built from 12 residues. V was cut by 7 bases and J by 11 bases, with 14 bases left in between. Germline V gene data show CDR1 as MNHNS and CDR2 as SASEGT. For the CDR3, the DNA is TGTGCCAGCAATGGACAGCAGGCTGAGCTGTTTTTT. Translation gives CASNGQQAELFF.

This clone was recorded once. The genes are TRBV6-5 and TRBJ1-2, with 8 nucleotides matching TRBD1. The CDR3 has 15 amino acids. The germline V gene encodes CDR1 MNHEY and CDR2 SVGAGI. V lost 6 bases to trimming and J lost 8 bases; unmatched junction nucleotides: 14. This CDR3 is CASRTLGQGAIGYTF. In DNA form, the CDR3 reads TGTGCCAGCAGGACCCTGGGGCAGGGGGCCATAGGCTACACCTTC.

With respect to this clone: The same CDR3 is also encoded by other DNA sequences in this sample. This sequence joins TRBV6-5 and TRBJ2-7, with 7 bases fitting TRBD1. V lost 2 bases, J lost 3 bases, and 4 bases stayed unmatched. Per germline, CDR1 MNHEY and CDR2 SVGAGI. The CDR3 is 14 residues long. The CDR3 bases are TGTGCCAGCAGTTACGACAGGGCAGGCTACGAGCAGTACTTC. Amino acid sequence: CASSYDRAGYEQYF.

This clone was detected only a few times. V and J are TRBV27 and TRBJ2-7; 11 bases fit TRBD1. Trimming took 11 bases from V and 6 from J; bases not matched to a gene: 12. The germline V gene encodes CDR1 MNHEY and CDR2 SMNVEV (reference sequence). CDR3 length: 14 amino acids. The CDR3 loop is CASRLRGQGGEQYF. The CDR3, as DNA: TGTGCCTCCCGACTTAGGGGACAGGGGGGCGAGCAGTACTTC.

The chain combines TRBV7-2 with TRBJ1-5; D is unclear. The CDR3 is made up of 13 amino acids. CDR1 and CDR2 (germline): SGHTA, FQGNSA. The V and J ends lost 3 bases and 5 bases respectively, with 8 bases between them. The CDR3 sequence is CASSFQTYQPQHF. The CDR3 DNA is TGTGCCAGCAGCTTTCAAACCTATCAGCCCCAGCATTTT.

This clone has only a few counts. This sequence joins TRBV4-1 and TRBJ1-2; D uncertain. The CDR3 has 15 residues. CDR1 MGHRA and CDR2 YSYEKL come from the germline V gene. Trimming left V 2 bases short and J 2 bases short, with 12 bases between. CDR3 protein: CASSQPPGNNYGYTF. The CDR3 DNA sequence: TGCGCCAGCAGCCAACCTCCGGGGAACAACTATGGCTACACCTTC.

The chain joins TRBV4-1 to TRBJ2-5; 13 positions agree with TRBD2. The CDR3 is 18 residues long. Germline values: CDR1 MGHRA, CDR2 YSYEKL. Trimming cost V 3 bases and J 2 bases; bases outside gene matches: 9. The CDR3 coding sequence is TGCGCCAGCAGCCAGGGGGGACTAGCGGGGAGGTGGCAAGAGACCCAGTACTTC. Its protein is CASSQGGLAGRWQETQYF.

Comments on this clone: One end of the junction fails to match germline, which may point to a read error. This chain connects TRBV6-5 to TRBJ2-1; no definite D call. The CDR3 totals 13 residues. CDR1 and CDR2 (germline): MNHEY, SVGAGI. CDR3: CASSDSGHNEQFF. CDR3 DNA sequence: TGTGCCAGCAGTGACTCCGGCCACAATGAGCAGTTCTTC.

This chain links TRBV2 with TRBJ1-6, with a tentative D call TRBD1 (5 bases). V shed 6 bases and J shed 2 bases, with 17 bases lying between them. CDR1 is SNHLY and CDR2 is FYNNEI in the germline V gene. This CDR3 spans 17 amino acids. The DNA for the CDR3 is TGTGCCAGCAGGGGTTCTCTCGCCAGGGCCTATAATTCACCCCTCCACTTT. It is translated as CASRGSLARAYNSPLHF.

The chain carries TRBV18 and TRBJ1-2, with D hard to call. Trimming stripped 6 bases from V and 6 bases from J, with 20 bases between. From germline, CDR1 is KGHSH and CDR2 LQKENI. CDR3 size: 15 residues. CDR3 in DNA: TGTGCCAGCTCGCCTATCCTAAGCCCCACAGATGGCTACACCTTC. It yields the protein CASSPILSPTDGYTF.